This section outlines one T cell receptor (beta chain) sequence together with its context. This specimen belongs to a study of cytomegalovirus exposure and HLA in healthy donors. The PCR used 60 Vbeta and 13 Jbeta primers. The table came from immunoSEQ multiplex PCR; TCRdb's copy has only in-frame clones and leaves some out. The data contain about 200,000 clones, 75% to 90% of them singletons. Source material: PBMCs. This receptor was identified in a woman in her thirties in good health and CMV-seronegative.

DNA for the CDR3: TGTGCCACCAGCAGAGGGCAAGGTAGAGGGCCGATTGAAGCTTTCTTT. It specifies CATSRGQGRGPIEAFF. The V gene is TRBV15, the J gene TRBJ1-1; D ambiguous. The CDR3 has 16 residues. Germline CDR1 reads LNHNV; CDR2 reads YYDKDF (reference sequence). Trimming removed 1 base at V and 7 bases at J, with 19 bases between.